This TCR beta chain was obtained from a study of T cell responses to AZD1222 COVID-19 vaccine. Regarding the study as a whole: Nearly half of spike-specific TCRs reportedly target unmutated variant regions. Clonal diversity was possibly underestimated, and the donors were mostly white British, with more females. Repertoire collection took place solely once the T cell response had peaked.

Note on this clone: What it binds is unknown.

Assay used: immunoSEQ multiplex PCR; TCRdb lists only in-frame clones, some missing. The data contain about 97,000 clones, roughly 84% of them singletons. Germline V gene data show CDR1 as LNHDA and CDR2 as SQIVND (reference sequence). The V end was cut by 4 bases, the J end by 4 bases, with 13 bases between. The CDR3 is 14 amino acids. The source material was peripheral blood, sampled on day 0 of AZD1222 vaccination. The receptor was derived from an adult in good health. This chain links TRBV19 with TRBJ1-2; maybe TRBD1 (6 bases). The CDR3 spells CASSTQGQSYGYTF. The CDR3 region has the DNA TGTGCCAGTAGTACCCAAGGACAGTCCTATGGCTACACCTTC. The entire variable domain, with the rest obtained from reference TRBV19 and TRBJ1-2, is as follows: DGGITQSPKYLFRKEGQNVTLSCEQNLNHDAMYWYRQDPGQGLRLIYYSQIVNDFQKGDIAEGYSVSREKKESFPLTVTSAQKNPTAFYLCASSTQGQSYGYTFGSGTRLTVV.